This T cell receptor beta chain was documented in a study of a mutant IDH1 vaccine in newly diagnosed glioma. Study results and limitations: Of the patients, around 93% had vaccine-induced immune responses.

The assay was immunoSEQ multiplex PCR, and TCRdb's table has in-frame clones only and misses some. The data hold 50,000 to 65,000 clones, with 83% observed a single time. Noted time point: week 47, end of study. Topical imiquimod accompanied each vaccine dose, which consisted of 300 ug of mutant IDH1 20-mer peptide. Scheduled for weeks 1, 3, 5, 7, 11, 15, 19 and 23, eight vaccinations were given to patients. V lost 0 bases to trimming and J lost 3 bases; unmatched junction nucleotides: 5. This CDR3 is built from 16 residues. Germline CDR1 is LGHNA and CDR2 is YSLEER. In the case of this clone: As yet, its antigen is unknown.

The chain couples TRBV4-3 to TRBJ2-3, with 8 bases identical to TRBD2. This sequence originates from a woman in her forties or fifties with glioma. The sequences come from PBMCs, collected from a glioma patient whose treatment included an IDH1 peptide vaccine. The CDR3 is CASSQDLKRGTDTQYF. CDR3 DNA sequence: TGCGCCAGCAGCCAAGATCTTAAGCGGGGGACAGATACGCAGTATTTT.